The 9 T cell receptor beta chains below were found in one sample sequenced in a study of graft-versus-host responses after intestinal transplantation. No antigen has been assigned to these receptors. The repertoire was sequenced with immunoSEQ multiplex PCR; TCRdb's copy has only in-frame clones and lacks some. The sample lists about 90,000 clones; under 85% were seen once. Here the sequenced sample was unstimulated CD8+ T cells sorted from spleen or lymph node cells, taken before intestinal transplant. Source of these receptors: a human donor who received an intestinal transplant.

This clone was seen only once. The V and J genes are TRBV4-1 and TRBJ1-2; TRBD1 is a possible D gene (5 bases). V lost 2 bases and J lost 2, with 9 bases in between. This CDR3 comprises 14 residues. Germline V lookup: CDR1 MGHRA, CDR2 YSYEKL. The CDR3 sequence: CASSQIPGNYGYTF. Written as DNA, the CDR3 is TGCGCCAGCAGCCAAATTCCAGGGAACTATGGCTACACCTTC.

V usage is TRBV9 and J usage is TRBJ1-1; the D gene is possibly TRBD1 (6 bases). The ends were cut back, 0 bases at V and 8 bases at J, with 17 bases in the middle. The CDR3 totals 15 residues. Germline V gene lookup returns CDR1 SGDLS and CDR2 YYNGEE. CDR3 bases: TGTGCCAGCAGCGTAGATGGTGTGGTGGGACAAGAAGCTTTCTTT. It codes for CASSVDGVVGQEAFF.

The chain recombines TRBV27 with TRBJ1-1; 8 bases are a match to TRBD1. V gave up 5 bases and J gave up 0 bases; unmatched junction bases: 11. The CDR3 loop spans 17 amino acids. Germline V gene sequence: CDR1 MNHEY, CDR2 SMNVEV (reference sequence). CDR3 protein: CASSLPQDRDMNTEAFF. The CDR3 nucleotides read TGTGCCAGCAGTCTCCCCCAGGACAGGGACATGAACACTGAAGCTTTCTTT.

The chain joins TRBV6-5 to TRBJ2-1; 8 bases match TRBD2. Looked up from germline, CDR1 is MNHEY and CDR2 is SVGAGI. The junction had 11 bases not matched to a gene; V was cut back by 7 bases and J by 6 bases. The CDR3 covers 15 residues. CDR3 sequence: CASTNLGGEGNEQFF. The CDR3 region has the DNA TGTGCCAGCACGAACCTCGGGGGGGAGGGCAATGAGCAGTTCTTC.

The table lists this clone with a few counts. The V call is TRBV27, the J call TRBJ2-7, with D maybe TRBD2 (6 bases). V was pared by 6 bases and J by 2 bases, with 11 bases between. Germline-derived CDR1 and CDR2 are MNHEY and SMNVEV (reference sequence). CDR3 length: 13 amino acids. The CDR3 region has the DNA TGTGCCAGCAGGCCGGGACTCCCCTACGAGCAGTACTTC. Its protein product is CASRPGLPYEQYF.

The chain is built from TRBV7-9 and TRBJ2-1; TRBD2 aligns across 10 bases. The CDR3 length is 19 residues. Germline CDR1 and CDR2: SEHNR and FQNEAQ (reference sequence). The trim removed 4 bases at V and 4 bases at J, leaving 16 bases unmatched. CDR3 DNA: TGTGCCAGCAGCTCCTGGGCGCTAGCGGGGGTCCCCCTTTACAATGAGCAGTTCTTC. The encoded protein is CASSSWALAGVPLYNEQFF. The complete variable domain, with remaining parts taken from reference TRBV7-9 and TRBJ2-1, reads DTGVSQNPRHKITKRGQNVTFRCDPISEHNRLYWYRQTLGQGPEFLTYFQNEAQLEKSRLLSDRFSAERPKGSFSTLEIQRTEQGDSAMYLCASSSWALAGVPLYNEQFFGPGTRLTVL.

This chain links TRBV2 with TRBJ2-3, with 12 nucleotides matching TRBD2. The germline V gene has CDR1 SNHLY and CDR2 FYNNEI. V was clipped by 4 bases and J by 4 bases; unmatched bases: 3. There are 15 residues in the CDR3. This chain's CDR3 is CASSVLAGGPDTQYF. CDR3 DNA: TGTGCCAGCAGTGTTCTAGCGGGAGGGCCAGATACGCAGTATTTT. Full variable domain (missing parts from reference TRBV2 and TRBJ2-3): EPEVTQTPSHQVTQMGQEVILRCVPISNHLYFYWYRQILGQKVEFLVSFYNNEISEKSEIFDDQFSVERPDGSNFTLKIRSTKLEDSAMYFCASSVLAGGPDTQYFGPGTRLTVL.

The CDR3 region has the DNA TGTGCCAGCAGTTATGCAGTAATATGGCAGGGAAGCACCGGGGAGCTGTTTTTT. Amino acid sequence: CASSYAVIWQGSTGELFF. The V and J genes are TRBV6-7 and TRBJ2-2; weak D call: TRBD1 (5 bases). TRBV6-7 is annotated as an ORF whose role is uncertain. This CDR3 spans 18 amino acids. Trimming shortened V by 3 bases and J by 4 bases, and 21 bases separated the two germline ends.

The chain employs TRBV28 and TRBJ1-5, with D hard to call. Germline-derived CDR1 and CDR2 are MDHEN and SYDVKM. The CDR3 is 13 amino acids. V lost 3 bases to trimming and J lost 8 bases, with 11 bases between them. In DNA form, the CDR3 reads TGTGCCAGCAGTTTTGAGGGAAGGGAGCCCCAGCATTTT. This sequence encodes CASSFEGREPQHF.